This entry lists 10 T cell receptor beta chains sequenced from one sample in a study of shared clonotypes between healthy human individuals. Profiling relied on immunoSEQ multiplex PCR, and the TCRdb table lists in-frame clones only, not all of them. The sample lists about 730,000 clones; about two thirds were seen once. Sequencing was carried out using memory CD4+ T cells sorted from blood. Indicated subset: CD45RA-negative fraction. All receptors come from a woman younger than 45 in good health.

A word on this clone: The sample holds other DNA sequences that translate to the same CDR3. This sequence joins TRBV27 and TRBJ2-3, with TRBD1 identical over 11 bases. Germline values: CDR1 MNHEY, CDR2 SMNVEV (reference sequence). V was clipped by 4 bases and J by 4 bases; unmatched bases: 4. The CDR3 has 15 amino acids. This chain's CDR3 is CASSSPGQGADTQYF. In DNA form, the CDR3 reads TGTGCCAGCAGTTCACCGGGACAGGGGGCAGATACGCAGTATTTT.

This clone showed up just once. The chain joins TRBV5-1 to TRBJ2-1; 7 bases align to TRBD2. CDR1 and CDR2 (germline): SGHRS, YFSETQ. The CDR3 totals 13 residues. V dropped 7 bases and J dropped 7; count of bases not matched to a gene: 8. The CDR3 here is CASGEGEVNEQFF. Here the CDR3 DNA reads TGCGCCAGCGGGGAGGGTGAGGTGAATGAGCAGTTCTTC.

J is TRBJ1-2 and V is TRBV27; tentative D call: TRBD1 (6 bases). The CDR3 contains 14 residues. The V gene lost 6 bases and the J gene lost 4 bases, with 15 bases spanning the gap. The germline V gene has CDR1 MNHEY and CDR2 SMNVEV (reference sequence). CDR3 DNA: TGTGCCAGCAGGAAAACAGGGACTTCCTATGGCTACACCTTC. This codes for CASRKTGTSYGYTF.

The rearrangement uses TRBV7-8 and TRBJ2-7, with D uncertain. This CDR3 comprises 12 residues. Trimming took off 3 bases at V and 9 bases at J, with 12 bases between the two ends. Looked up from germline, CDR1 is SGHVS and CDR2 is FQNEAQ. CDR3 coding DNA: TGTGCCAGCAGCTTTAAAGCGTCTCCGCAGTACTTC. Translating it yields CASSFKASPQYF.

This rearrangement joins TRBV6-5 to TRBJ1-1; 9 nucleotides align to TRBD1. Germline trimming cut 7 bases from V and 5 bases from J; bases unmatched to any gene: 11. Looked up from germline, CDR1 is MNHEY and CDR2 is SVGAGI. The CDR3 is 15 residues long. The CDR3 sequence is CASTQTTGGRTEAFF. The CDR3 DNA reads TGTGCCAGCACCCAAACTACAGGGGGCCGGACTGAAGCTTTCTTT.

The gene calls are TRBV10-2 and TRBJ1-1; possible D gene TRBD1, 6 bases. This CDR3 is 15 amino acids long. CDR1 is WSHSY, CDR2 SAAADI, per germline. The V end lost 8 bases, the J end lost 5 bases, and 21 bases lay between the germline ends. The chain's CDR3 is CASEGGRTRRTEAFF. CDR3 nucleotide sequence: TGCGCCAGCGAAGGGGGACGAACCCGACGGACTGAAGCTTTCTTT.

The rearrangement joins TRBV6-5 to TRBJ2-7, with a tentative D call TRBD1 (7 bases). The CDR3 is made up of 14 amino acids. Germline assignment: CDR1 MNHEY and CDR2 SVGAGI. V lost 7 bases and J lost 2, with 15 bases in between. Here the CDR3 reads CASNGGTAAYEQYF. The CDR3 DNA reads as TGTGCCAGCAATGGGGGGACAGCAGCCTACGAGCAGTACTTC.

Ten or more counts support this clone. The CDR3, as DNA: TGTGCCAGCAGTGGCGGGACAGTCCACATTCAGTACTTC. Translation gives CASSGGTVHIQYF. The rearrangement uses TRBV2 and TRBJ2-4; a possible D gene is TRBD1 (7 bases). This CDR3 is built from 13 residues. In germline, CDR1 is SNHLY, CDR2 FYNNEI. With 4 bases removed from V and 8 bases from J, the gap between germline ends came to 12 bases.

The sample holds a few counts of this clone. The chain carries TRBV6-5 and TRBJ2-1; TRBD2 might be the D (5 bases). Germline CDR1 is MNHEY and CDR2 is SVGAGI. V was cut by 8 bases and J by 2 bases, with 13 bases left in between. This CDR3 has 14 amino acids. The CDR3 bases are TGTGCCAGCCACTTTGCCGGGGCCTACAATGAGCAGTTCTTC. This translates into CASHFAGAYNEQFF.

V and J are TRBV5-8 and TRBJ2-5; D is perhaps TRBD1 (5 bases). Looked up from germline, CDR1 is SGHTS and CDR2 is YDEGEE. This CDR3 region has 15 residues. Deletions cut 0 bases from V and 4 bases from J, with 13 bases between. The CDR3 sequence: CASSLVVAGPETQYF. The CDR3 bases are TGTGCCAGCAGCTTGGTTGTGGCAGGGCCAGAGACCCAGTACTTC.